A single sample gave rise to the 6 T cell receptor beta chains below, sequenced in a study of cytomegalovirus exposure and HLA in healthy donors. The PCR had 60 Vbeta and 13 Jbeta primers. Assay: immunoSEQ multiplex PCR; the TCRdb copy retains only in-frame clones and omits some. The sample lists roughly 150,000 clones; roughly 79% were seen once. The specimen was PBMCs. The receptors shown here come from a middle-aged man in good health and CMV-seronegative.

V gene TRBV7-9 combines with J gene TRBJ2-6; no firm D call. V lost 6 bases to trimming and J lost 3 bases, with 9 bases between them. The germline CDR1 and CDR2 sequences are SEHNR and FQNEAQ (reference sequence). The CDR3 extends over 14 amino acids. CDR3 DNA sequence: TGTGCCAGCAGGCTGGCTCGTGGGGCCAACGTCCTGACTTTC. It yields the protein CASRLARGANVLTF.

A few counts support this clone. The chain recombines TRBV4-2 with TRBJ1-5, with TRBD1 matching 7 bases. With 4 bases clipped from V and 3 bases from J, the junction kept 6 bases outside the gene matches. The CDR3 has 15 residues. Looked up from germline, CDR1 is LGHNA and CDR2 is YNFKEQ. The CDR3 is CASSPMGQPNQPQHF. CDR3 DNA sequence: TGTGCCAGCAGCCCGATGGGACAGCCCAATCAGCCCCAGCATTTT.

This clone is a singleton in its sample. The CDR3 nucleotides are TGTGCCAGCAGCTCGGCCGGGACAGGGGATGGCTACACCTTC. It yields the protein CASSSAGTGDGYTF. The rearrangement joins TRBV7-9 to TRBJ1-2; TRBD1 matches at 10 bases. Looked up from germline, CDR1 is SEHNR and CDR2 is FQNEAQ (reference sequence). V gave up 4 bases and J gave up 6 bases; unmatched junction bases: 5. There are 14 residues in the CDR3.

This clone was counted once. This chain joins TRBV7-2 and TRBJ2-2, with D possibly matching TRBD1 (6 bases). The V gene lost 1 base and the J gene lost 1 base, with 10 bases spanning the gap. Germline assignment: CDR1 SGHTA and CDR2 FQGNSA. This CDR3 spans 16 amino acids. The CDR3 region is CASSLVKTGNTGELFF. The CDR3 DNA is TGTGCCAGCAGCTTAGTGAAGACAGGGAACACCGGGGAGCTGTTTTTT.

The J gene is TRBJ1-4, the V gene TRBV2; D is unresolved. The CDR3 has 14 residues. The germline V gene encodes CDR1 SNHLY and CDR2 FYNNEI. Trimming removed 6 bases from V and 0 bases from J, with 8 bases in between. The CDR3 DNA reads TGTGCCAGCAGCCAAATCACAACTAATGAAAAACTGTTTTTT. Amino acid sequence: CASSQITTNEKLFF.

The rearrangement links TRBV27 to TRBJ2-7, with D perhaps TRBD1 (5 bases). The CDR3 is made up of 15 amino acids. CDR1 MNHEY and CDR2 SMNVEV come from the germline V gene (reference sequence). Trimming removed 0 bases at V and 6 bases at J, with 15 bases between. In DNA, the CDR3 is TGTGCCAGCAGTTTATCGATGGGGCCGACCTGCGAGCAGTACTTC. It codes for CASSLSMGPTCEQYF.